The sequence of this TCR beta chain was determined in a study of response to subunit inactivated influenza vaccine. From the RT-PCR reads, TCRdb called clonotypes with MiXCR, one entry per CDR3 protein. The sample includes approximately 530,000 distinct CDR3 sequences, approximately 6.9% of them seen just once. Regarding this clonotype: Its cognate antigen is unknown.

Whole-study results and caveats: The authors proposed limited new T cell recruitment per seasonal influenza vaccination.

V gave up 4 bases and J gave up 2 bases, with 12 bases separating them. This CDR3 has 14 residues. From germline, CDR1 is SGHRS and CDR2 YFSETQ. This TCR derives from a man aged 50 to 75 who received an inactivated influenza vaccine. The material was PBMCs from blood, obtained roughly 24 months after vaccination. The chain links TRBV5-1 to TRBJ1-1; D is perhaps TRBD1 (5 bases). The CDR3: CASSRMTDNTEAFF. The CDR3 DNA reads TGCGCCAGCAGCCGAATGACAGATAACACTGAAGCTTTCTTT.